This record looks at one TCR beta chain sequence and its context. The sample is drawn from a study of T cells of healthy individuals. TCRdb itself ran the 5' RACE reads through MiXCR, one entry per CDR3 protein. The sample consists of 63,000 or so distinct CDR3 sequences, 15% to 20% of them appearing once. Germline V gene sequence: CDR1 KGHDR, CDR2 SFDVKD. This CDR3 is 14 amino acids long. Between the trimmed V and J ends, which lost 3 bases and 3 bases, there was a span of 10 bases. The rearrangement links TRBV24-1 to TRBJ2-5; D not resolved. The TCR comes from a human donor in good health. CDR3: CATSDTTVKETQYF. The CDR3 DNA is TGTGCCACCAGTGATACGACGGTAAAAGAGACCCAGTACTTC.